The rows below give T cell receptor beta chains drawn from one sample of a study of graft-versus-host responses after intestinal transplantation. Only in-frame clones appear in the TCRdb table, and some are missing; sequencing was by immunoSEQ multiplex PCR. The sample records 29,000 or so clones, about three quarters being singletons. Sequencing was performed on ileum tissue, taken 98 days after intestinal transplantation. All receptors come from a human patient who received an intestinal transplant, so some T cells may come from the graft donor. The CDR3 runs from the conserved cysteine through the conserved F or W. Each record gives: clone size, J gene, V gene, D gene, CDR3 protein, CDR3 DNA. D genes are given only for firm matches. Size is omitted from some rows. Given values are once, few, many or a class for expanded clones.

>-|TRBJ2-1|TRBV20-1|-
CSASPQDEQFF
TGCAGTGCTAGTCCTCAGGATGAGCAGTTCTTC
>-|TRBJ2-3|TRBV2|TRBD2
CASSEALGLADASTDTQYF
TGTGCCAGCAGTGAAGCGTTGGGACTAGCGGATGCTAGCACAGATACGCAGTATTTT
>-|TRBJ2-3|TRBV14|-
CASSQERGTDTQYF
TGTGCCAGCAGCCAAGAGAGAGGCACAGATACGCAGTATTTT
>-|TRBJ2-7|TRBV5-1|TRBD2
CASSPGSGGAYEQYF
TGCGCCAGCAGCCCAGGTAGCGGGGGGGCCTACGAGCAGTACTTC
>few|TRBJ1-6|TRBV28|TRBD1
CASSVGTGLYSPLHF
TGTGCCAGCAGTGTCGGGACAGGATTATATTCACCCCTCCACTTT
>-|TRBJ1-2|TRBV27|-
CASRIDGNYGYTF
TGTGCCAGCAGAATAGACGGGAACTATGGCTACACCTTC
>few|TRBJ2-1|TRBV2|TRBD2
CASSGLAQLINEQFF
TGTGCCAGCAGCGGACTAGCGCAGTTGATCAATGAGCAGTTCTTC
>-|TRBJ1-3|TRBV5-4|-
CASSFWGSDTIYF
TGTGCCAGCAGCTTCTGGGGTTCGGACACCATATATTTT
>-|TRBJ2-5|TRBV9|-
CASSQDTQETQYF
TGTGCCAGCAGCCAGGACACTCAAGAGACCCAGTACTTC
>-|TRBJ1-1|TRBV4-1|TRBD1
CASSQWRQGDTEAFF
TGCGCCAGCAGCCAATGGCGACAGGGGGACACTGAAGCTTTCTTT
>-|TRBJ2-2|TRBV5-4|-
CASSFVGTGELFF
TGTGCCAGCAGCTTCGTAGGGACCGGGGAGCTGTTTTTT
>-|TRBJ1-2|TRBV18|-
CASSPTWQGLRYGYTF
TGTGCCAGCTCCCCCACCTGGCAGGGCCTCCGCTATGGCTACACCTTC
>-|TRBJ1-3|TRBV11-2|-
CASRWEADTIYF
TGTGCCAGCCGTTGGGAGGCGGACACCATATATTTT
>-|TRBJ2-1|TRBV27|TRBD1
CASSLRDRGWYEQFF
TGTGCCAGCAGCCTCCGGGACAGGGGGTGGTATGAGCAGTTCTTC
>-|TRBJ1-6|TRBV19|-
CASSPTGINSPLHF
TGTGCCAGTAGTCCGACAGGTATCAATTCACCCCTCCACTTT
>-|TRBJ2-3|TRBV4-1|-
CASSQDLFRPADTQYF
TGCGCCAGCAGCCAAGATCTGTTCAGGCCGGCAGATACGCAGTATTTT
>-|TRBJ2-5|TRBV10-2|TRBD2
CASSESRQAGAPYQETQYF
TGCGCCAGCAGTGAGTCGAGGCAAGCGGGGGCTCCGTACCAAGAGACCCAGTACTTC
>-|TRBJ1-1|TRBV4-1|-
CASNLFEGGKTEAFF
TGCGCCAGCAACCTCTTTGAGGGGGGTAAGACTGAAGCTTTCTTT
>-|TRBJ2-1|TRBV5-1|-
CASSADRRNEQFF
TGCGCCAGCAGCGCCGACAGACGGAATGAGCAGTTCTTC
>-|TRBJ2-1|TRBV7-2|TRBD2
CASSPTAGEWPHEQFF
TGTGCCAGCAGCCCGACAGCGGGGGAGTGGCCCCATGAGCAGTTCTTC
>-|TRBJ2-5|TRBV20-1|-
CSASREETQYF
TGCAGTGCTAGCAGAGAGGAGACCCAGTACTTC
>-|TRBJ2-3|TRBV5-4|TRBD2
CASSLTSGGANTDTQYF
TGTGCCAGCAGCTTGACAAGCGGGGGGGCCAACACAGATACGCAGTATTTT
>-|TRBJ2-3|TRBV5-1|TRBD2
CASRRDYGGDAQYF
TGCGCCAGCCGAAGGGACTACGGTGGAGATGCGCAGTATTTT
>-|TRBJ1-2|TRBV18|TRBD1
CASSPTGGQGAEGYTF
TGTGCCAGCTCGCCTACCGGGGGACAGGGGGCAGAAGGCTACACCTTC
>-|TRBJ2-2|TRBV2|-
CASSVGNTGELFF
TGTGCCAGCAGTGTTGGGAACACCGGGGAGCTGTTTTTT
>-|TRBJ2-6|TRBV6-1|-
CASSEASANVLTF
TGTGCCAGCAGTGAAGCGTCGGCCAACGTCCTGACTTTC
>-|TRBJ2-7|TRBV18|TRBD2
CASSPPGVASGYEQYF
TGTGCCAGCTCACCACCGGGAGTAGCTAGCGGCTACGAGCAGTACTTC
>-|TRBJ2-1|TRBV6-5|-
CASTTRDSAYNEQFF
TGTGCCAGCACCACCCGGGACTCAGCCTACAATGAGCAGTTCTTC
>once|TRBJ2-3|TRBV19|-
CASSNLGGGHSTDTQYF
TGTGCCAGTAGCAACCTGGGTGGCGGACATAGCACAGATACGCAGTATTTT